This record looks at one T cell receptor beta chain sequence and its context. Its antigen is unidentified. Other DNA sequences in the same sample also yield this CDR3. This entry is derived from a study of shared clonotypes between healthy human individuals. Study as a whole: Per donor, CD8 memory used one plate, CD8 naive used two, CD4 memory used three and CD4 naive used three. Study-level points and caveats: Against clonotypes common to all four donors, non-shared ones had lower generation probabilities.

Original processing notes: From ImmunoSEQ came sequences covering only the junction and carrying no quality scores, so filtering differed. The protocol was immunoSEQ multiplex PCR, while the TCRdb copy is restricted to in-frame clones and leaves out a portion. V, J and clone size derive from that table, while D and trimming were established from the DNA sequence. The table has some 500,000 clones, about 96% seen once. Donors were healthy HIV-negative adults without recent acute infections or vaccinations. This clonotype was obtained from a young woman in good health. What was sequenced was naive CD4+ T cells sorted from blood. Sample subset: CD45RA+ positively selected.

The CDR3 region is CASRLAGDYEQYF. The DNA of the CDR3 is TGCGCCAGCCGACTAGCGGGGGACTACGAGCAGTACTTC. The chain has TRBV10-2 and TRBJ2-7; TRBD2 matches at 12 bases. After removal of 8 bases from V and 3 bases from J, the junction contained 2 bases not matched to a gene. Germline CDR1 WSHSY, CDR2 SAAADI. This CDR3 has 13 residues.